These 5 T cell receptor beta chains originate from one sample sequenced in a study of CD8+ T cells in alopecia areata. Described treatment: oral pan-JAK inhibitor, 5-10 mg twice daily. It was cDNA, reverse transcribed from extracted RNA, that served as the sequencing template. Clones were sequenced by immunoSEQ multiplex PCR, and TCRdb holds only the in-frame ones, with some missing. The sample consists of about 200,000 clones, 55% to 75% of them appearing once. Sequenced material: CD4+ T cells sorted from blood, taken at week 24, from a patient treated with tofacitinib. These receptors came from a human donor with alopecia areata.

This chain uses TRBV7-3 with TRBJ2-2; perhaps TRBD1 as D (6 bases). This CDR3 has 17 amino acids. Germline V gene data show CDR1 as SGHTA and CDR2 as FQGTGA. V was trimmed by 1 base and J by 2 bases, leaving 14 bases between them. CDR3 in amino acids: CASSLRAGASNTGELFF. The CDR3 bases are TGTGCCAGCAGCTTAAGGGCAGGGGCCAGCAACACCGGGGAGCTGTTTTTT.

This sequence joins TRBV2 and TRBJ1-4, with D perhaps matching TRBD1 (5 bases). The CDR3 length is 13 residues. Germline loops: CDR1 SNHLY, CDR2 FYNNEI. V lost 6 bases and J 8 bases, leaving 13 bases between the germline ends. The CDR3: CASRGQVEEKLFF. CDR3 DNA sequence: TGTGCCAGCAGGGGGCAGGTGGAGGAAAAACTGTTTTTT. Full variable domain (missing parts from reference TRBV2 and TRBJ1-4): EPEVTQTPSHQVTQMGQEVILRCVPISNHLYFYWYRQILGQKVEFLVSFYNNEISEKSEIFDDQFSVERPDGSNFTLKIRSTKLEDSAMYFCASRGQVEEKLFFGSGTQLSVL.

This clone has more than one count but fewer than ten. CDR3 nucleotides: TGCACCGCTCGGGGGGCGGGACACACTGAAGCTTTCTTT. Residues: CTARGAGHTEAFF. The V and J genes are TRBV29-1 and TRBJ1-1; possibly TRBD1 for D (6 bases). Germline V gives CDR1 SQVTM, CDR2 ANQGSEA. This CDR3 is built from 13 residues.

The CDR3 is CASSLETGRTGGYTF. CDR3 DNA sequence: TGCGCCAGCAGCTTGGAAACAGGACGTACAGGTGGCTACACCTTC. The chain employs TRBV5-1 and TRBJ1-2, with a possible D match to TRBD1 (5 bases). This CDR3 contains 15 residues. The V and J ends lost 0 bases and 7 bases respectively, with 16 bases between them. Germline V gene lookup returns CDR1 SGHRS and CDR2 YFSETQ.

A few counts support this clone. J is TRBJ2-5 and V is TRBV23-1, with 9 positions matching TRBD1. TRBV23-1 is placed among ORFs of uncertain function. This CDR3 comprises 15 residues. V lost 8 bases, J lost 3 bases, and 10 bases stayed unmatched. CDR3 in DNA: TGCGCCAGCTCAAGCTTCCGGGACAGGGAAGAGACCCAGTACTTC. Translated, it gives CASSSFRDREETQYF.